Below are 30 T cell receptor beta chains sequenced from a single sample in a study of spatial heterogeneity in lung cancer. Broader study findings: Tumoral mutation counts were tracked by counts of expanded intratumoral alpha and beta TCRs.

A single record per CDR3 protein comes from TCRdb applying MiXCR to the 5' RACE reads. The table includes 9,500 or so distinct CDR3 sequences, under 8.5% detected once. Time point in this sample: sample taken at primary tumor resection. Their antigens remain unidentified. This sample comprised lung tumor tissue, obtained at surgery. The receptors stem from a male donor with early-stage non-small cell lung cancer.

This clonotype was counted between two and nine times. The rearrangement uses TRBV3-1 and TRBJ2-7; D gene uncertain. CDR1 is LGHDT and CDR2 is YNNKEL in the germline V gene (reference sequence). This CDR3 is 12 amino acids long. Trimming removed 1 base from V and 12 bases from J, with 13 bases in between. In DNA, the CDR3 is TGTGCCAGCAGCCAAGGGCCCTCCTGGATGTACTTC. It is translated as CASSQGPSWMYF.

This clonotype was detected a few times. The V and J genes are TRBV20-1 and TRBJ2-3, with TRBD2 matching over 12 bases. CDR1 DFQATT and CDR2 SNEGSKA come from the germline V gene (reference sequence). J was trimmed by 4 bases and V by 6 bases; bases with no gene match: 20. This CDR3 is built from 19 residues. The CDR3 region has the DNA TGCAGTGCCGATAACAGGGGAGGACTAGCGGGAATGTCTGCAGATACGCAGTATTTT. It yields the protein CSADNRGGLAGMSADTQYF.

This clonotype has a count of ten or more. The chain uses TRBV15 and TRBJ2-2; D not certain. Germline loops: CDR1 LNHNV, CDR2 YYDKDF (reference sequence). CDR3 length: 13 residues. With 1 base removed from V and 4 bases from J, the gap between germline ends came to 4 bases. The CDR3 loop reads CATSRGLTGELFF. CDR3 DNA: TGTGCCACCAGCAGAGGACTCACCGGGGAGCTGTTTTTT.

By share, this clonotype ranks as medium-sized. The chain employs TRBV30 and TRBJ2-1, with TRBD2 matching 9 bases. This CDR3 has 13 residues. Unmatched junction bases numbered 1, after V lost 5 bases and J lost 2 bases. Germline CDR1 is GTSNPN and CDR2 is SVGIG (reference sequence). CDR3 nucleotide sequence: TGTGCCTGGGCGGGGGGGCCCTACAATGAGCAGTTCTTC. Residues: CAWAGGPYNEQFF.

This clonotype has a count of ten or more. The chain has TRBV29-1 and TRBJ2-7; either TRBD1 or TRBD2 may supply D (5 bases each). The germline V and J ends were trimmed by 4 bases and 3 bases, with 13 bases remaining between them. The CDR3 contains 13 residues. Germline V CDR1 and CDR2: SQVTM, ANQGSEA. CDR3 sequence reads: CSVGDPGSYEQYF. Here the CDR3 DNA reads TGCAGCGTTGGGGACCCAGGGAGCTACGAGCAGTACTTC.

This clonotype was seen at least ten times. The chain is built from TRBV5-4 and TRBJ2-1; 7 bases line up with TRBD2. CDR3 length: 15 residues. In germline, CDR1 is SGHNT, CDR2 YYREEE (reference sequence). The trim removed 7 bases at V and 3 bases at J, leaving 10 bases unmatched. CDR3 loop: CASQQEAGVYNEQFF. CDR3 DNA sequence: TGTGCCAGCCAGCAGGAGGCGGGGGTCTACAATGAGCAGTTCTTC.

Many counts were recorded for this clonotype. The J gene is TRBJ1-5, the V gene TRBV10-1; TRBD1 is a possible D gene (6 bases). CDR3 length equals 18 residues. Trimming shortened V by 4 bases and J by 4 bases, and 23 bases separated the two germline ends. CDR1 and CDR2 (germline): WNHNN, SYGVQD (reference sequence). The CDR3, as DNA: TGCGCCAGCAGTGTGGTTGGGTTCCGACAGGCTCGAAATCAGCCCCAGCATTTT. Amino acids: CASSVVGFRQARNQPQHF.

This clonotype has just a few counts. The chain has TRBV10-1 and TRBJ2-3; D ambiguous. Trimming pared 2 bases from V and 4 bases from J, leaving 7 bases between. CDR3 length equals 13 residues. CDR1 is WNHNN and CDR2 is SYGVQD in the germline V gene (reference sequence). The CDR3 loop reads CASSEGLADTQYF. The CDR3 DNA reads TGCGCCAGCAGTGAGGGGTTAGCAGATACGCAGTATTTT.

This clonotype was counted at least ten times. V is TRBV15 and J is TRBJ2-5; 7 nucleotides line up with TRBD1. V lost 6 bases, J lost 3 bases, and 4 bases stayed unmatched. CDR1 and CDR2 from the germline V gene are LNHNV and YYDKDF (reference sequence). The CDR3 runs 13 residues. Here the CDR3 DNA reads TGTGCCACCAGTGAAGGGGGCAAAGAGACCCAGTACTTC. Protein product: CATSEGGKETQYF.

This clonotype was observed many times. This chain's CDR3 is CASSAGTGENEKLFF. The CDR3 nucleotides read TGTGCCAGCAGCGCCGGGACAGGGGAAAATGAAAAACTGTTTTTT. J is TRBJ1-4 and V is TRBV7-9, with TRBD1 matching over 10 bases. V was clipped by 5 bases and J by 5 bases; unmatched bases: 5. The CDR3 extends over 15 amino acids. Germline CDR1 and CDR2: SEHNR and FQNEAQ (reference sequence).

Of note for this clonotype: This may stem from a read error, because a much larger clone lies one nucleotide away. This chain joins TRBV9 and TRBJ1-5; a weak D match, TRBD1 (6 bases). The CDR3 spans 15 residues. CDR1 SGDLS and CDR2 YYNGEE come from the germline V gene. The CDR3 bases are TGTACCAGCAGCGTAGGGGGTACGGGCAATCAGCCCCAGCATTTT. Residues: CTSSVGGTGNQPQHF.

This clonotype was recorded many times. This chain links TRBV5-6 with TRBJ2-2; a weak D match, TRBD2 (6 bases). Germline V gene lookup returns CDR1 SGHDT and CDR2 YYEEEE. The V gene lost 1 base and the J gene lost 1 base, with 8 bases spanning the gap. The CDR3 is made up of 15 amino acids. The CDR3 reads CASSLTGGNTGELFF. CDR3 in DNA: TGTGCCAGCAGCTTGACCGGGGGGAACACCGGGGAGCTGTTTTTT.

This clonotype has more than one count but fewer than ten. V gene TRBV20-1 combines with J gene TRBJ2-1; TRBD2 matches at 7 bases. The V segment lost 5 bases and the J segment 5 bases; nucleotides outside the gene matches: 9. The CDR3 loop spans 14 amino acids. CDR1 DFQATT and CDR2 SNEGSKA come from the germline V gene (reference sequence). This chain's CDR3 is CSARQREANNEQFF. The CDR3 region has the DNA TGCAGTGCTCGGCAACGGGAGGCCAACAATGAGCAGTTCTTC.

This clonotype has ten or more counts. This chain connects TRBV28 to TRBJ2-2; D remains ambiguous. The CDR3 length is 12 residues. Between the trimmed V and J ends, which lost 4 bases and 7 bases, there was a span of 7 bases. Germline CDR1 MDHEN, CDR2 SYDVKM. CDR3 loop: CASSYQSGELFF. DNA of the CDR3: TGTGCCAGCAGTTACCAGAGCGGGGAGCTGTTTTTT.

This clonotype was observed at least ten times. This rearrangement joins TRBV29-1 to TRBJ2-1; no clear D. CDR1 SQVTM and CDR2 ANQGSEA come from the germline V gene. The CDR3 is made up of 11 amino acids. The ends were cut back, 2 bases at V and 12 bases at J, with 11 bases in the middle. The CDR3 coding sequence is TGCAGCGTTGAATCAGTATTAGGGCAGTTCTTC. This gives the protein CSVESVLGQFF.

This sequence joins TRBV7-2 and TRBJ2-1; TRBD1 agrees at 7 bases. This CDR3 is built from 15 residues. J gave up 3 bases and V 2 bases, and 4 bases lay outside the gene matches. CDR1 and CDR2 from the germline V gene are SGHTA and FQGNSA. The CDR3 loop is CASSLTGVGYNEQFF. CDR3 sequence (DNA): TGTGCCAGCAGCTTAACAGGGGTGGGCTACAATGAGCAGTTCTTC.

The chain employs TRBV20-1 and TRBJ2-5, with 10 bases matching TRBD2. The length of the CDR3 is 14 residues. CDR1 and CDR2 (germline): DFQATT, SNEGSKA (reference sequence). V gave up 2 bases and J gave up 5 bases; unmatched junction bases: 5. This chain's CDR3 is CSARSSGRVETQYF. The DNA of the CDR3 is TGCAGTGCTAGATCGAGCGGGAGGGTTGAGACCCAGTACTTC.

Many counts were recorded for this clonotype. V gene TRBV6-5 combines with J gene TRBJ2-4; 10 bases are shared with TRBD2. Per germline, CDR1 MNHEY and CDR2 SVGAGI. V was clipped by 6 bases and J by 4 bases; unmatched bases: 6. The CDR3 consists of 15 residues. CDR3 region: CASSPAGGGKNIQYF. CDR3 coding DNA: TGTGCCAGCAGCCCAGCGGGGGGGGGAAAAAACATTCAGTACTTC.

This clonotype has a count of ten or more. This chain links TRBV5-1 with TRBJ2-2, with 11 bases aligning to TRBD2. The germline gives CDR1 SGHRS, CDR2 YFSETQ. Trimming cost V 4 bases and J 6 bases; bases outside gene matches: 2. The CDR3 has 14 amino acids. The CDR3 sequence is CASSRLAGSGELFF. In DNA, the CDR3 is TGCGCCAGCAGCCGACTAGCGGGGTCCGGGGAGCTGTTTTTT. The full variable domain, its missing parts supplied by reference TRBV5-1 and TRBJ2-2, is KAGVTQTPRYLIKTRGQQVTLSCSPISGHRSVSWYQQTPGQGLQFLFEYFSETQRNKGNFPGRFSGRQFSNSRSEMNVSTLELGDSALYLCASSRLAGSGELFFGEGSRLTVL.

At least ten counts were recorded for this clonotype. The J gene is TRBJ2-2, the V gene TRBV3-1, with D unresolved. The CDR3 runs 17 residues. V was shortened by 0 bases and J by 6 bases, with 17 bases between the two germline ends. Germline V gene sequence: CDR1 LGHDT, CDR2 YNNKEL (reference sequence). CDR3: CASSQDGSNRIAGELFF. The CDR3 DNA reads TGTGCCAGCAGCCAAGATGGAAGTAACAGAATCGCCGGGGAGCTGTTTTTT.

This clonotype was counted ten times or more. The chain recombines TRBV6-2 or TRBV6-3 with TRBJ2-5; weak D call: TRBD2 (6 bases). The V gene's germline CDR1 is MNHEY and CDR2 SVGEGT. Trimming removed 6 bases from V and 0 bases from J, with 17 bases in between. The CDR3 has 16 amino acids. The CDR3 loop reads CASSPPWDWDQETQYF. CDR3 in DNA: TGTGCCAGCAGCCCCCCTTGGGACTGGGACCAAGAGACCCAGTACTTC.

Within the sample, this clonotype is medium-sized (0.01 to 0.1%). V usage is TRBV6-1 and J usage is TRBJ2-3; 9 bases line up with TRBD2. The CDR3 totals 15 residues. Losses at the gene ends were 5 bases for V and 2 bases for J; bases not matched to a gene: 5. In germline, CDR1 is MNHNS, CDR2 SASEGT. The CDR3 protein is CASSSGRLNTDTQYF. CDR3 in DNA: TGTGCCAGCAGTAGCGGGAGGCTAAACACAGATACGCAGTATTTT.

Note on this clonotype: A read error may be the cause here, since a much bigger clone is one base away. The chain uses TRBV29-1 and TRBJ2-5; a weak D match, TRBD2 (5 bases). CDR1 is SQVTM, CDR2 ANQGSEA, per germline. Trimming left V 8 bases short and J 0 bases short, with 10 bases between. This CDR3 is 12 amino acids long. CDR3 region: CSTKRYQETQYF. CDR3 DNA sequence: TGCAGCACGAAGCGGTACCAAGAGACCCAGTACTTC.

By share of the sample, this clonotype is medium-sized. The rearrangement joins TRBV20-1 to TRBJ2-5; no definite D call. Germline V gene data show CDR1 as DFQATT and CDR2 as SNEGSKA (reference sequence). This CDR3 has 13 residues. The V gene lost 8 bases and the J gene lost 4 bases, with 17 bases spanning the gap. The CDR3 region has the DNA TGCAGTATTCTCGACTTCGGTGGAGAGACCCAGTACTTC. Its protein product is CSILDFGGETQYF.

This clonotype was detected many times. The chain uses TRBV4-1 and TRBJ2-3; 9 bases are shared with TRBD1. Germline loops: CDR1 MGHRA, CDR2 YSYEKL. This CDR3 region has 16 residues. J lost 4 bases, V lost 3 bases, and 8 bases had no gene match. CDR3 in DNA: TGCGCCAGCAGCCACGAGGGGACAGGGAGGGCAGATACGCAGTATTTT. Amino acid sequence: CASSHEGTGRADTQYF.

V and J are TRBV7-2 and TRBJ2-1; TRBD1 aligns across 7 bases. Per germline, CDR1 SGHTA and CDR2 FQGNSA. This CDR3 is 17 amino acids long. The V and J ends lost 3 bases and 4 bases, in that order; junction bases with no gene match: 12. This CDR3 reads CASSLLIGAGGYNEQFF. CDR3 DNA sequence: TGTGCCAGCAGCTTGCTTATCGGGGCAGGGGGTTACAATGAGCAGTTCTTC.

Judged by abundance, this clonotype is medium-sized (0.01 to 0.1%). This chain links TRBV6-5 with TRBJ1-2; 9 bases align to TRBD1. Germline values: CDR1 MNHEY, CDR2 SVGAGI. Unmatched junction bases numbered 11, after V lost 5 bases and J lost 7 bases. CDR3 length equals 15 residues. Here the CDR3 DNA reads TGTGCCAGCAGTCAGGAGGACAGGGGCCCCTCTGGCTACACCTTC. It specifies CASSQEDRGPSGYTF.

This clonotype was counted many times. The V and J genes are TRBV4-1 and TRBJ1-2; D uncertain. Germline-derived CDR1 and CDR2 are MGHRA and YSYEKL. The V end was cut by 0 bases, the J end by 6 bases, with 11 bases between. This CDR3 contains 14 residues. CDR3 DNA: TGCGCCAGCAGCCAAGATCATCGAGGAAATGGCTACACCTTC. Amino acids: CASSQDHRGNGYTF.

The V and J genes are TRBV28 and TRBJ1-2, with D perhaps matching TRBD1 (6 bases). Germline V CDR1 and CDR2: MDHEN, SYDVKM. CDR3 length: 14 amino acids. V was shortened by 2 bases and J by 4 bases, with 11 bases between the two germline ends. CDR3 bases: TGTGCCAGCAGTTTAACGGACAGATTCTATGGCTACACCTTC. Translating gives CASSLTDRFYGYTF.

The gene calls are TRBV4-2 and TRBJ2-2, with 10 bases fitting TRBD2. The germline V gene has CDR1 LGHNA and CDR2 YNFKEQ. The CDR3 contains 15 residues. Trimming cost V 6 bases and J 10 bases; bases outside gene matches: 11. The CDR3: CASREEGLAHVELFF. DNA for the CDR3: TGTGCCAGCAGGGAAGAGGGACTAGCGCATGTGGAGCTGTTTTTT.